The 25 T cell receptor beta chains presented below share a single source sample, sequenced in a study of blood T cell repertoires in COVID-19. The protocol was immunoSEQ multiplex PCR, while the TCRdb copy is restricted to in-frame clones and leaves out a portion. The data hold fewer than 350,000 clones, with about 87% observed a single time. Source material: peripheral blood. These receptors were taken from a woman in her forties or fifties who had recovered from COVID-19.

This chain uses TRBV28 with TRBJ2-7, with 14 bases fitting TRBD2. The CDR3 totals 17 residues. V lost 1 base, J lost 3 bases, and 5 bases stayed unmatched. Germline lookup yields CDR1 MDHEN and CDR2 SYDVKM. The CDR3 loop is CASSLLTSGGAGYEQYF. DNA of the CDR3: TGTGCCAGCAGTTTATTGACTAGCGGGGGGGCGGGCTACGAGCAGTACTTC.

The chain recombines TRBV28 with TRBJ1-5; the D is unclear. V was cut by 3 bases and J by 7 bases, with 13 bases left in between. This CDR3 is 14 amino acids long. CDR1 is MDHEN, CDR2 SYDVKM, per germline. CDR3 DNA: TGTGCCAGCAGTTTCACCCGGGGAGGCCAGCCCCAGCATTTT. This codes for CASSFTRGGQPQHF.

The chain carries TRBV5-4 and TRBJ1-3, with a tentative D call TRBD1 (6 bases). Germline values: CDR1 SGHNT, CDR2 YYREEE (reference sequence). Trimming pared 4 bases from V and 2 bases from J, leaving 13 bases between. The CDR3 totals 15 residues. CDR3 in DNA: TGTGCCAGCAGCCTAACAGGGTCTACTGGAAACACCATATATTTT. Translating gives CASSLTGSTGNTIYF. The entire variable domain, with the rest obtained from reference TRBV5-4 and TRBJ1-3, is as follows: ETGVTQSPTHLIKTRGQQVTLRCSSQSGHNTVSWYQQALGQGPQFIFQYYREEENGRGNFPPRFSGLQFPNYSSELNVNALELDDSALYLCASSLTGSTGNTIYFGEGSWLTVV.

The V gene is TRBV3-1 (or the pseudogene TRBV3-2), the J gene TRBJ2-1, with TRBD2 identical over 10 bases. The CDR3 has 15 amino acids. CDR1 is LGHDT, CDR2 YNNKEL, per germline (reference sequence). After removal of 6 bases from V and 6 bases from J, the junction contained 8 bases not matched to a gene. The CDR3, as DNA: TGTGCCAGCAGAGACATAGCGGGAGGTAGCAATGAGCAGTTCTTC. Its translation is CASRDIAGGSNEQFF.

This sequence joins TRBV5-4 and TRBJ2-7; TRBD2 matches at 10 bases. There are 15 residues in the CDR3. Trimming took 4 bases from V and 0 from J; bases not matched to a gene: 4. Germline CDR1 is SGHNT and CDR2 is YYREEE (reference sequence). Here the CDR3 DNA reads TGTGCCAGCAGCACCGTAGCGGGAGGCTCCTACGAGCAGTACTTC. Translated, it gives CASSTVAGGSYEQYF.

J is TRBJ2-4 and V is TRBV21-1; TRBD2, the D gene given by the table, was not confirmed from the DNA. TRBV21-1 is listed as a pseudogene. The CDR3 is 15 amino acids. The chain's CDR3 is CASSKAGSHKNIQYF. The CDR3, as DNA: TGTGCCAGCAGCAAAGCGGGGAGCCATAAAAACATTCAGTACTTC.

CDR3 bases: TGTGCCAGCAGTAAAGGCGGGAAGAACACTGAAGCTTTCTTT. It encodes CASSKGGKNTEAFF. The chain combines TRBV25-1 with TRBJ1-1; the D is unclear. The CDR3 is made up of 14 amino acids. Trimming removed 5 bases at V and 1 base at J, with 11 bases between. The germline V gene has CDR1 MGHDK and CDR2 SYGVNS.

The chain carries TRBV4-2 and TRBJ2-1, with 8 bases identical to TRBD2. This CDR3 contains 15 residues. CDR1 is LGHNA and CDR2 is YNFKEQ in the germline V gene. V gave up 3 bases and J gave up 9 bases; unmatched junction bases: 10. Here the CDR3 reads CASSHAGTSSAEQFF. The CDR3 nucleotides are TGTGCCAGCAGCCATGCCGGGACTAGTTCGGCTGAGCAGTTCTTC.

The chain uses TRBV7-9 and TRBJ2-5; unclear D gene. Deletions cut 1 base from V and 6 bases from J, with 3 bases between. The CDR3 extends over 11 amino acids. In germline, CDR1 is SEHNR, CDR2 FQNEAQ (reference sequence). The CDR3 protein is CASSLDKTQYF. CDR3 nucleotides: TGTGCCAGCAGCTTAGATAAGACCCAGTACTTC.

The chain couples TRBV7-2 to TRBJ1-2; no definite D call. The germline V gene encodes CDR1 SGHTA and CDR2 FQGNSA. CDR3 size: 11 residues. V was pared by 11 bases and J by 4 bases, with 11 bases between. The CDR3 region has the DNA TGTGCCTGGGGAGAGATCTATGGCTACACCTTC. Encoded protein: CAWGEIYGYTF.

The DNA of the CDR3 is TGTGCCAGCAGAGACCGCAGGGGCGTCCGTGGCTACACCTTC. Its protein product is CASRDRRGVRGYTF. This chain connects TRBV6-5 to TRBJ1-2, with D perhaps TRBD1 (6 bases). CDR1 is MNHEY, CDR2 SVGAGI, per germline. V was shortened by 6 bases and J by 7 bases, with 18 bases between the two germline ends. The CDR3 covers 14 residues.

This clone was counted a single time. The chain recombines TRBV28 with TRBJ1-2; 11 bases are shared with TRBD1. The CDR3 runs 18 residues. Per the germline V gene, CDR1 is MDHEN and CDR2 is SYDVKM. The V gene end was trimmed by 4 bases and the J gene end by 10 bases; junction bases not matched to a gene: 20. CDR3 in DNA: TGTGCCAGCAGTTCCATCGGGAAAGATGGACAGGGGGCGCATGTCTACACCTTC. As protein: CASSSIGKDGQGAHVYTF.

The V call is TRBV10-2, the J call TRBJ2-5, with D uncertain. The germline CDR1 and CDR2 sequences are WSHSY and SAAADI. Deletions cut 8 bases from V and 2 bases from J, with 9 bases between. The CDR3 extends over 12 amino acids. CDR3 loop: CASAQVQETQYF. The CDR3 DNA reads as TGCGCCAGCGCCCAGGTTCAAGAGACCCAGTACTTC.

A few counts support this clone. The V and J genes are TRBV19 and TRBJ1-5, with 8 bases matching TRBD1. This CDR3 comprises 13 residues. Unmatched junction bases numbered 3, after V lost 6 bases and J lost 5 bases. CDR1 LNHDA and CDR2 SQIVND come from the germline V gene (reference sequence). In DNA, the CDR3 is TGTGCCAGTAGCACGGGACAGGATCAGCCCCAGCATTTT. Protein sequence: CASSTGQDQPQHF.

In its sample, this clone was seen once. This sequence joins TRBV6-2 or TRBV6-3 and TRBJ1-5; D may be TRBD1 (5 bases). Germline CDR1 is MNHEY and CDR2 is SVGEGT. V was clipped by 6 bases and J by 9 bases, with 12 bases between them. The CDR3 is 12 amino acids. The CDR3 DNA reads TGTGCCAGCAGCGGGGCGGGGGGGCCCCAGCATTTT. It translates to CASSGAGGPQHF.

The chain employs TRBV5-4 and TRBJ2-3; D might be TRBD2 (6 bases). V was shortened by 4 bases and J by 3 bases, with 12 bases between the two germline ends. This CDR3 comprises 14 residues. Germline V lookup: CDR1 SGHNT, CDR2 YYREEE (reference sequence). The CDR3 sequence: CASSPLSGTDTQYF. The CDR3 DNA reads as TGTGCCAGCAGCCCCCTCAGCGGGACAGATACGCAGTATTTT. The full variable domain, its missing parts supplied by reference TRBV5-4 and TRBJ2-3, is ETGVTQSPTHLIKTRGQQVTLRCSSQSGHNTVSWYQQALGQGPQFIFQYYREEENGRGNFPPRFSGLQFPNYSSELNVNALELDDSALYLCASSPLSGTDTQYFGPGTRLTVL.

The gene calls are TRBV19 and TRBJ1-4, with D perhaps matching TRBD1 (5 bases). The ends were cut back, 3 bases at V and 0 bases at J, with 8 bases in the middle. The CDR3 consists of 15 residues. In germline, CDR1 is LNHDA, CDR2 SQIVND (reference sequence). The CDR3 DNA sequence: TGTGCCAGTAGTATCCAGGGTGCAACTAATGAAAAACTGTTTTTT. Amino acids: CASSIQGATNEKLFF.

The chain couples TRBV7-2 to TRBJ1-4, with D tentatively TRBD1 (5 bases). The ends were cut back, 5 bases at V and 5 bases at J, with 15 bases in the middle. CDR3 size: 15 residues. Germline V gives CDR1 SGHTA, CDR2 FQGNSA. CDR3 DNA sequence: TGTGCCAGCAGCGTGGTCACAGGAACAAATGAAAAACTGTTTTTT. This gives the protein CASSVVTGTNEKLFF.

The J gene is TRBJ2-5, the V gene TRBV4-1, with TRBD2 identical over 7 bases. Looked up from germline, CDR1 is MGHRA and CDR2 is YSYEKL. V lost 5 bases, J lost 5 bases, and 8 bases stayed unmatched. The CDR3 has 14 amino acids. The CDR3 reads CASSKGRAEETQYF. The CDR3, as DNA: TGCGCCAGCAGCAAGGGGAGGGCCGAGGAGACCCAGTACTTC.

This clone was seen more than once but under ten times. This chain uses TRBV5-4 with TRBJ2-7; TRBD1 might be the D (6 bases). The V end was cut by 5 bases, the J end by 2 bases, with 17 bases between. CDR1 is SGHNT and CDR2 is YYREEE in the germline V gene (reference sequence). The CDR3 consists of 15 residues. CDR3 nucleotides: TGTGCCAGCAGACTAGACAGACAGGCGCCCTACGAGCAGTACTTC. It yields the protein CASRLDRQAPYEQYF.

The rearrangement joins TRBV28 to TRBJ1-1; D is unresolved. Germline V CDR1 and CDR2: MDHEN, SYDVKM. The CDR3 is 13 residues long. Trimming stripped 6 bases from V and 1 base from J, with 9 bases between. DNA for the CDR3: TGTGCCAGCAGACAAACAGCGAACACTGAAGCTTTCTTT. Amino acid sequence: CASRQTANTEAFF.

The rearrangement uses TRBV28 and TRBJ1-1, with D unclear. This CDR3 region has 15 residues. Trimming cost V 4 bases and J 4 bases, with 16 bases left between them. Germline values: CDR1 MDHEN, CDR2 SYDVKM. CDR3 in amino acids: CASSSPSRGTTEAFF. In DNA form, the CDR3 reads TGTGCCAGCAGTTCCCCCTCCCGAGGAACCACTGAAGCTTTCTTT.

CDR3 DNA sequence: TGTGCCAGCAGCTTAGCCAGCTATGGCTACACCTTC. The encoded protein is CASSLASYGYTF. This chain uses TRBV7-2 with TRBJ1-2; D is uncertain. Deletions cut 0 bases from V and 4 bases from J, with 3 bases between. The CDR3 covers 12 residues. The germline V gene encodes CDR1 SGHTA and CDR2 FQGNSA.

The chain is built from TRBV29-1 and TRBJ2-5; weak D call: TRBD2 (7 bases). Trimming stripped 4 bases from V and 1 base from J, with 16 bases between. From germline, CDR1 is SQVTM and CDR2 ANQGSEA. The CDR3 totals 15 residues. Here the CDR3 reads CSVVPWGGGQETQYF. CDR3 coding DNA: TGCAGCGTTGTCCCTTGGGGGGGCGGCCAAGAGACCCAGTACTTC.

The CDR3 DNA reads as TGTGCCAGCAGCCAAGATTATATAAGACAGGGGATCGGCTATGGCTACACCTTC. This sequence encodes CASSQDYIRQGIGYGYTF. The V gene is TRBV3-1 (or the pseudogene TRBV3-2), the J gene TRBJ1-2; 8 bases are a match to TRBD1. Per the germline V gene, CDR1 is LGHDT and CDR2 is YNNKEL (reference sequence). The CDR3 is 18 amino acids. The J segment lost 4 bases and the V segment lost 0 bases, leaving 13 bases of the junction unmatched.